The 10 T cell receptor beta chains in this list originate from one sample, sequenced in a study of blood T cell repertoires in COVID-19. Repertoires were generated with immunoSEQ multiplex PCR, while TCRdb's copy carries only in-frame clones and drops some. Found here are around 250,000 clones, approximately 88% of them singletons; the top ten hold over 2.5%. The sample was PBMCs or T cells enriched from blood (not recorded which). The receptors originated from a woman aged 40 to 50 who had been exposed to COVID-19.

The CDR3 DNA follows: TGTGCCAGTAGTATAGGAAGACAGGGGCAGCAAGCTTTCTTT. It yields the protein CASSIGRQGQQAFF. The chain employs TRBV19 and TRBJ1-1; the match to TRBD1 covers 8 bases. Germline V lookup: CDR1 LNHDA, CDR2 SQIVND (reference sequence). V gave up 1 base and J gave up 9 bases; unmatched junction bases: 7. The CDR3 totals 14 residues.

This sequence joins TRBV30 and TRBJ1-1; a weak D match, TRBD1 (6 bases). Trimming cost V 3 bases and J 2 bases, with 13 bases left between them. CDR1 is GTSNPN and CDR2 is SVGIG in the germline V gene (reference sequence). The CDR3 has 14 residues. The chain's CDR3 is CAWSMTGGNTEAFF. CDR3 coding DNA: TGTGCCTGGAGCATGACAGGTGGCAACACTGAAGCTTTCTTT.

The chain links TRBV29-1 to TRBJ2-7, with 9 bases that match TRBD2. This CDR3 has 14 residues. Germline V gene data show CDR1 as SQVTM and CDR2 as ANQGSEA. Unmatched junction bases numbered 3, after V lost 3 bases and J lost 0 bases. This CDR3 is CSVEAGGHSYEQYF. CDR3 sequence (DNA): TGCAGCGTTGAGGCGGGGGGGCACTCCTACGAGCAGTACTTC.

The chain links TRBV10-3 to TRBJ2-1; D is unresolved. CDR3 length: 13 residues. Germline assignment: CDR1 ENHRY and CDR2 SYGVKD. V shed 6 bases and J shed 8 bases, with 14 bases lying between them. CDR3 protein: CAISEVSSDEQFF. The CDR3, as DNA: TGTGCCATCAGCGAGGTCTCGAGCGATGAGCAGTTCTTC.

About this clone: The junction shows a germline mismatch at one end, possibly a read error. The chain carries TRBV20-1 and TRBJ2-1, with 7 bases identical to TRBD2. CDR3 length: 11 residues. Germline V lookup: CDR1 DFQATT, CDR2 SNEGSKA (reference sequence). In nucleotides, the CDR3 is TGTTCCGGGAGGTCCTACAATGAGCAGTTCTTC. Amino acid sequence: CSGRSYNEQFF.

This sequence joins TRBV28 and TRBJ1-2; TRBD1 is a possible D gene (5 bases). The V end was cut by 4 bases, the J end by 3 bases, with 15 bases between. This CDR3 region has 15 residues. The germline gives CDR1 MDHEN, CDR2 SYDVKM. The CDR3 region is CASSSRQKRDYGYTF. DNA for the CDR3: TGTGCCAGCAGTTCCCGACAGAAACGGGACTATGGCTACACCTTC.

This clone is a singleton in its sample. The chain is built from TRBV7-6 and TRBJ1-5, with TRBD1 matching over 9 bases. From germline, CDR1 is SGHVS and CDR2 FNYEAQ. After removal of 5 bases from V and 3 bases from J, the junction contained 5 bases not matched to a gene. This CDR3 has 15 amino acids. Here the CDR3 reads CASSPGQGHNQPQHF. The CDR3 coding sequence is TGTGCCAGCAGCCCCGGACAGGGGCACAATCAGCCCCAGCATTTT.

The J gene is TRBJ2-5, the V gene TRBV5-6; 8 positions match TRBD1. V trimming: 1 base; J trimming: 5 bases; junction bases outside the gene matches: 4. Looked up from germline, CDR1 is SGHDT and CDR2 is YYEEEE. CDR3 length: 14 residues. The CDR3 region is CASSLQGALETQYF. Written as DNA, the CDR3 is TGTGCCAGCAGCTTGCAGGGGGCGCTGGAGACCCAGTACTTC.

The chain recombines TRBV27 with TRBJ1-6, with a possible D match to TRBD1 (6 bases). Germline-derived CDR1 and CDR2 are MNHEY and SMNVEV (reference sequence). CDR3 size: 14 residues. V was shortened by 5 bases and J by 7 bases, with 12 bases between the two germline ends. For the CDR3, the DNA is TGTGCCAGCAGTCCCCGGACAGAAAATTCACCCCTCCACTTT. Its protein product is CASSPRTENSPLHF.

The rearrangement joins TRBV19 to TRBJ1-4; a possible D gene is TRBD1 (5 bases). V was trimmed by 4 bases and J by 5 bases, leaving 8 bases between them. The V gene's germline CDR1 is LNHDA and CDR2 SQIVND (reference sequence). The CDR3 length is 13 residues. The CDR3: CASSSYRNEKLFF. The DNA of the CDR3 is TGTGCCAGTAGTAGTTACAGGAATGAAAAACTGTTTTTT.